This T cell receptor (beta chain) was recovered during a study of blood T cell repertoires in COVID-19. At the level of the study: Samples representing acute and convalescent COVID-19 were sourced from the United States, Italy and Spain.

CDR1 and CDR2 from the germline V gene are LNHNV and YYDKDF (reference sequence). The CDR3 extends over 14 amino acids. Trimming removed 8 bases from V and 8 bases from J; junction bases left unmatched: 11. The assay was immunoSEQ multiplex PCR, and TCRdb's table has in-frame clones only and misses some. The table records 180,000 or so clones, about 78% of them present only once. The V and J genes are TRBV15 and TRBJ1-4; 7 bases are shared with TRBD1. This sequence originates from a woman aged 45-59 years with active or convalescent COVID-19. Sequencing input: peripheral blood. The CDR3 coding sequence is TGTGCCACCCTTCAGGCCAGGGGGGAGGAAAAACTGTTTTTT. This codes for CATLQARGEEKLFF.